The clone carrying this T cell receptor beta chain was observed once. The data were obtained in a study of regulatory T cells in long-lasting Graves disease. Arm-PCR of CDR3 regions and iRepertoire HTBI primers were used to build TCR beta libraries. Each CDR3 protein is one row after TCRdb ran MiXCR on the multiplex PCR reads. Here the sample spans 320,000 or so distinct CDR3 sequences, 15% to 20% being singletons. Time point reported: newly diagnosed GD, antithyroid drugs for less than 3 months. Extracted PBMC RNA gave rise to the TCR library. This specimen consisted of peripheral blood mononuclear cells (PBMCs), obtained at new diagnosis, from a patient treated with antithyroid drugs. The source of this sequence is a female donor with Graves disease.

The CDR3 DNA sequence: TGCAGTGCCCGGGACAGGGGTTATACTGAAGCTTTCTTT. Amino acids: CSARDRGYTEAFF. The chain joins TRBV20-1 to TRBJ1-1, with TRBD1 identical over 10 bases. Germline V gene sequence: CDR1 DFQATT, CDR2 SNEGSKA (reference sequence). The CDR3 runs to 13 residues. V shed 6 bases, J shed 5 bases, and the junction held 6 bases outside the gene matches.